This TCR beta chain emerged from a study of blood T cell repertoires in COVID-19. As for the study in general: Collection of acute and convalescent COVID-19 samples took place in the United States, Italy and Spain.

Germline assignment: CDR1 SGHTA and CDR2 FQGTGA. The CDR3 totals 15 residues. V was shortened by 6 bases and J by 3 bases, with 16 bases between the two germline ends. Authors' analysis steps: Researchers report that nucleated cell counts were estimated from reference gene primer amplification. Profiled with immunoSEQ multiplex PCR; TCRdb holds only in-frame clones, not every one. The D gene and trimming were derived from the DNA, and the V and J assignments and clone size from that table. The table has about 380,000 clones, 88% seen once. Participant age was about 18 to 95 years, and participants resided in fewer than 30 US areas. Recovered status applied to Cohort 3 donors who had two consecutive negative PCRs. It also applied to those with clearance or with symptom resolution.

The clonotype originates from a woman between 18 and 29 years old who had recovered from COVID-19. The V call is TRBV7-3, the J call TRBJ2-3; D perhaps matches TRBD1 (7 bases). Sequencing was done on a sample of PBMCs or T cells enriched from blood (not recorded which). CDR3 protein: CASRRDSGGTDTQYF. The CDR3 coding sequence is TGTGCCAGCAGACGGGACTCAGGGGGGACAGATACGCAGTATTTT. Full variable domain (outside the CDR3, taken from reference TRBV7-3 and TRBJ2-3): GAGVSQTPSNKVTEKGKYVELRCDPISGHTALYWYRQSLGQGPEFLIYFQGTGAADDSGLPNDRFFAVRPEGSVSTLKIQRTERGDSAVYLCASRRDSGGTDTQYFGPGTRLTVL.